The clone carrying this T cell receptor (beta chain) was recorded only once. What it recognizes is unknown. The CDR3 has 13 residues. V was trimmed by 4 bases and J by 10 bases, leaving 15 bases between them. Germline lookup yields CDR1 SGHRS and CDR2 YFSETQ. A minimum of 5.5 micrograms of total RNA was extracted per sample. This record belongs to a study of blood T cells in healthy people across ages. Study findings and constraints: Among T cells, TCR beta diversity per million cells dropped roughly linearly as age rose. Donors of long life had a larger count of naive CD4+ cells and greater diversity than aged donors. Bulk PBMC profiling left naive and antigen-experienced comparisons inconclusive.

Then a second PCR, running roughly 7 to 11 cycles, was carried out with a sample-barcoded 5' primer and a J-beta primer mix. TCRdb reprocessed the 5' RACE reads via MiXCR and lists one record per CDR3 protein. The data show over 500,000 distinct CDR3 sequences, 52% seen once. Sequenced material: blood. This TCR came from a woman aged 80 or over in good health. V usage is TRBV5-1 and J usage is TRBJ2-1; D is possibly TRBD1 (6 bases). The CDR3 here is CASSDTGSSEQFF. Here the CDR3 DNA reads TGCGCCAGCAGCGATACAGGGTCAAGCGAGCAGTTCTTC. Together with reference TRBV5-1 and TRBJ2-1, the CDR3 gives the full variable domain: KAGVTQTPRYLIKTRGQQVTLSCSPISGHRSVSWYQQTPGQGLQFLFEYFSETQRNKGNFPGRFSGRQFSNSRSEMNVSTLELGDSALYLCASSDTGSSEQFFGPGTRLTVL.